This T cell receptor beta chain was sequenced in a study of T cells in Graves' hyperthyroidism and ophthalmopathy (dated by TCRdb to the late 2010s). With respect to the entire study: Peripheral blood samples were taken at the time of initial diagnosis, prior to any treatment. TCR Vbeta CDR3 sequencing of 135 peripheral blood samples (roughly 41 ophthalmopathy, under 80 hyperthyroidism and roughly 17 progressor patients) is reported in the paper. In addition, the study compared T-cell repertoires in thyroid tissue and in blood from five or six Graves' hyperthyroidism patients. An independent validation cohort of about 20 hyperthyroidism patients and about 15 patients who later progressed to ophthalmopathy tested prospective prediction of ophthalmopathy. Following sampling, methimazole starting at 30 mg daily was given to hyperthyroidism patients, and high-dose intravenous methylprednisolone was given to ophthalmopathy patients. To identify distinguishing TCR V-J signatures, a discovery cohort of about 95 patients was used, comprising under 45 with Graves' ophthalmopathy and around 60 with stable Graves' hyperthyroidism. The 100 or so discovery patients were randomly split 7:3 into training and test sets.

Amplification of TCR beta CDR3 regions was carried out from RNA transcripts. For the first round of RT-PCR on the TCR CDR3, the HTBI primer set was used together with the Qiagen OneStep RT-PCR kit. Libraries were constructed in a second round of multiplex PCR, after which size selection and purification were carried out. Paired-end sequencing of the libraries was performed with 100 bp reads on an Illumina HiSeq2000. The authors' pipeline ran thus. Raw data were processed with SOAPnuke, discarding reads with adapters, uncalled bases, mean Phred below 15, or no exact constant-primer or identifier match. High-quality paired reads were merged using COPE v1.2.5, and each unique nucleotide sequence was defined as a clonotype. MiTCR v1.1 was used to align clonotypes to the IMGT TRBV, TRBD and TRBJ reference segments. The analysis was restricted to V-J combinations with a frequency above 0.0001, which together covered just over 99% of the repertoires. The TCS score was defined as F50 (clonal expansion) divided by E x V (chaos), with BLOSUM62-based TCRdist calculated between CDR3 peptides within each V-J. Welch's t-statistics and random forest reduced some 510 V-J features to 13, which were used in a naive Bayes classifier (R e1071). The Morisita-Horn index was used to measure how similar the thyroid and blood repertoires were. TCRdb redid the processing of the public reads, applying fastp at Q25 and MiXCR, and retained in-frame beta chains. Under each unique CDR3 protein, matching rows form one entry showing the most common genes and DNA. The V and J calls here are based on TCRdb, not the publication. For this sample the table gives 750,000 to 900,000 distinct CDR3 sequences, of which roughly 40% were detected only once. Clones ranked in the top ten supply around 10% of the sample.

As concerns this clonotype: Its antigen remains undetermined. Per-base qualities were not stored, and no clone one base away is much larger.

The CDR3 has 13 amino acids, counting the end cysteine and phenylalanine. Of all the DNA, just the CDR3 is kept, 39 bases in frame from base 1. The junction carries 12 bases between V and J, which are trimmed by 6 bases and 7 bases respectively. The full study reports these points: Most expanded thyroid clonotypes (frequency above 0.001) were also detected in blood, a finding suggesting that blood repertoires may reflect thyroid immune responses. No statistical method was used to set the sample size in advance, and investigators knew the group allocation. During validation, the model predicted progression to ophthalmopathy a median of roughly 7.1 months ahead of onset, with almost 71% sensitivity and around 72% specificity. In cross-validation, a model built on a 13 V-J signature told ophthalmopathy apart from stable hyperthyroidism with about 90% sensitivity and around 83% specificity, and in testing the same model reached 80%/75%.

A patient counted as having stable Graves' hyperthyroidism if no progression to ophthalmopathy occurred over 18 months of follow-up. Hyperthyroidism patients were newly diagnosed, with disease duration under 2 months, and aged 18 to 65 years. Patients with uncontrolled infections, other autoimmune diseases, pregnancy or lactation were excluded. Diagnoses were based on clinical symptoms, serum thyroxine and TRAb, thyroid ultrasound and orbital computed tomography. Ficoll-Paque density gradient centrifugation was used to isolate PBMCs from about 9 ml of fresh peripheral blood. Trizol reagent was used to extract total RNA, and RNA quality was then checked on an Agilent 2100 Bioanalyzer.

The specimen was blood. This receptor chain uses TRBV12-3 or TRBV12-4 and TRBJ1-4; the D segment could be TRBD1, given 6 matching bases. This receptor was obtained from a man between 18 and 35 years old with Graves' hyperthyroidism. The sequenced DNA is TGTGCCAGCAGCTCCCTAGGGGGTGAAAAACTGTTTTTT. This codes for CASSSLGGEKLFF.